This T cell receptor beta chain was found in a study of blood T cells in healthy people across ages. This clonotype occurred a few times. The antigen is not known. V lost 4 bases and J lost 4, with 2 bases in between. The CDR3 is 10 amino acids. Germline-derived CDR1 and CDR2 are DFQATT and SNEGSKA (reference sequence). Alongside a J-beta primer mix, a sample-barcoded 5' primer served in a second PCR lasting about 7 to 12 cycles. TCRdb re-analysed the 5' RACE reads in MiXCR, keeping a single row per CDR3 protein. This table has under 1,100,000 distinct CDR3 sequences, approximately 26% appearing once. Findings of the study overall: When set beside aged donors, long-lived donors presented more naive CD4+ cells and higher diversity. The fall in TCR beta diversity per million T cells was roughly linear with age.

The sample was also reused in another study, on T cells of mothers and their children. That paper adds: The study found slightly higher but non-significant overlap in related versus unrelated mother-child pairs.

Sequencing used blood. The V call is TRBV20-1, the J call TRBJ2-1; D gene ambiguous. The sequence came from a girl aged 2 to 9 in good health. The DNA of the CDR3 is TGCAGTGCTAATTACAATGAGCAGTTCTTC. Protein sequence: CSANYNEQFF.